The 14 T cell receptor beta chains below all came from one sample that was sequenced in a study of CD8+CD57+ T cells in acquired aplastic anemia. Whoever was chosen for sequencing had shown CD8+CD57+ cell expansion by flow cytometry. The TCR beta profiling, which covered VDJ combination and CDR3 sequence, was carried out using genomic DNA as the template. Each CDR3 protein is one row after TCRdb ran MiXCR on the reads. The repertoire holds roughly 260,000 distinct CDR3 sequences, with around 46% as singletons. Sequenced: sorted CD4+, CD8+, or CD8+CD57+ T cells (not recorded which) from PBMCs. Receptors were obtained from a human donor with aplastic anemia.

The chain combines TRBV20-1 with TRBJ2-1; tentatively, D is TRBD2 (6 bases). The length of the CDR3 is 13 residues. Per germline, CDR1 DFQATT and CDR2 SNEGSKA (reference sequence). The V and J ends lost 5 bases and 3 bases respectively, with 11 bases between them. In DNA, the CDR3 is TGCAGTGCTGAGGGACTCCTCTACAATGAGCAGTTCTTC. Translating gives CSAEGLLYNEQFF.

This clonotype showed up just once. The chain joins TRBV7-3 to TRBJ2-3; TRBD2 matches 11 bases. The V segment lost 3 bases and the J segment 3 bases; nucleotides outside the gene matches: 5. Germline values: CDR1 SGHTA, CDR2 FQGTGA. The CDR3 sequence is 16 residues long. In nucleotides, the CDR3 is TGTGCCAGCAGCTTTAGCGGGGGGGAGGGAACAGATACGCAGTATTTT. Protein product: CASSFSGGEGTDTQYF. Looking up the rest from reference TRBV7-3 and TRBJ2-3 gives the full variable domain: GAGVSQTPSNKVTEKGKYVELRCDPISGHTALYWYRQSLGQGPEFLIYFQGTGAADDSGLPNDRFFAVRPEGSVSTLKIQRTERGDSAVYLCASSFSGGEGTDTQYFGPGTRLTVL.

The rearrangement uses TRBV15 and TRBJ2-1, with TRBD2 matching 11 bases. V trimming: 0 bases; J trimming: 10 bases; junction bases outside the gene matches: 14. Germline CDR1 reads LNHNV; CDR2 reads YYDKDF (reference sequence). CDR3 size: 18 residues. This CDR3 reads CATSREWTIAGGLVEQFF. The DNA for the CDR3 is TGTGCCACCAGCAGAGAGTGGACAATAGCGGGGGGGCTGGTGGAGCAGTTCTTC.

V gene TRBV25-1 combines with J gene TRBJ2-7; tentative D call: TRBD2 (5 bases). Looked up from germline, CDR1 is MGHDK and CDR2 is SYGVNS. Trimming removed 4 bases from V and 0 bases from J, with 13 bases in between. The CDR3 loop spans 15 amino acids. The CDR3 coding sequence is TGTGCCAGCAGTGGAATTCGGGGAAGCTCCTACGAGCAGTACTTC. It yields the protein CASSGIRGSSYEQYF.

This clonotype occurred a few times. V and J are TRBV10-1 and TRBJ1-5; unclear D gene. Deletions cut 2 bases from V and 10 bases from J, with 12 bases between. The CDR3 is 13 amino acids. The germline V gene encodes CDR1 WNHNN and CDR2 SYGVQD (reference sequence). CDR3 residues: CASSEKRAFPQHF. The CDR3 DNA sequence: TGCGCCAGCAGTGAGAAAAGGGCCTTCCCCCAGCATTTT.

A remark on this clonotype: At one boundary the junction diverges from the germline segment, which might be a read error. This rearrangement joins TRBV15 to TRBJ2-6; 8 bases match TRBD2. CDR3 length: 15 amino acids. The germline CDR1 and CDR2 sequences are LNHNV and YYDKDF (reference sequence). CDR3 protein: CATSSIGRGAYVLTF. The DNA of the CDR3 is TGTGCCACCAGCAGTATTGGGCGGGGGGCCTACGTCCTGACTTTC.

At least ten counts were recorded for this clonotype. The chain carries TRBV20-1 and TRBJ2-7; D possibly corresponds to TRBD1 (5 bases). Germline CDR1 reads DFQATT; CDR2 reads SNEGSKA (reference sequence). Trimming stripped 0 bases from V and 6 bases from J, with 9 bases between. The CDR3 runs to 12 residues. CDR3 in amino acids: CSARDQGFEQYF. The DNA of the CDR3 is TGCAGTGCTAGAGATCAGGGCTTCGAGCAGTACTTC.

V gene TRBV25-1 combines with J gene TRBJ1-6, with 7 bases fitting TRBD1. The CDR3 runs 20 residues. The germline CDR1 and CDR2 sequences are MGHDK and SYGVNS. Germline trimming cut 8 bases from V and 1 base from J; bases unmatched to any gene: 20. Here the CDR3 reads CASAGPTSRQGGSYNSPLHF. The CDR3 DNA follows: TGTGCCAGCGCCGGACCTACATCTCGACAGGGAGGTTCCTATAATTCACCCCTCCACTTT.

This clonotype appeared many times. The chain links TRBV12-3 or TRBV12-4 to TRBJ2-3; no definite D call. The CDR3 extends over 15 amino acids. V lost 6 bases and J lost 6, with 19 bases in between. The CDR3 region has the DNA TGTGCCAGCAGCAGTTTACGCGGCCCCAGGGATACGCAGTATTTT. Its translation is CASSSLRGPRDTQYF.

The chain joins TRBV5-1 to TRBJ1-2; tentatively, D is TRBD1 (5 bases). The V gene lost 0 bases and the J gene lost 4 bases, with 13 bases spanning the gap. Germline lookup yields CDR1 SGHRS and CDR2 YFSETQ. The CDR3 is 15 residues long. CDR3 region: CASSLGLTASYGYTF. CDR3 coding DNA: TGCGCCAGCAGCTTGGGGTTGACAGCCTCCTATGGCTACACCTTC.

This clonotype occurred many times. The chain carries TRBV5-8 and TRBJ2-1, with D perhaps matching TRBD2 (5 bases). With 4 bases removed from V and 7 bases from J, the gap between germline ends came to 12 bases. CDR1 and CDR2 from the germline V gene are SGHTS and YDEGEE. The CDR3 is 13 amino acids. This chain's CDR3 is CASSLNERNEQFF. In DNA form, the CDR3 reads TGTGCCAGCAGCCTAAATGAGCGGAATGAGCAGTTCTTC.

This clonotype was observed a few times. A much larger clone lies one base from this, so it may be a read error. The J gene is TRBJ2-2, the V gene TRBV20-1; D possibly corresponds to TRBD1 (6 bases). Per germline, CDR1 DFQATT and CDR2 SNEGSKA (reference sequence). CDR3 length: 16 amino acids. CDR3 sequence (DNA): TGCAGTGCTAGAGCACAGGGTTTAGGGAACACCGGGGAGCCGTTTTTT. It codes for CSARAQGLGNTGEPFF.

The chain combines TRBV10-3 with TRBJ2-3; D is possibly TRBD1 or TRBD2 (6 bases each). Trimming took 2 bases from V and 10 from J, leaving 16 bases between them. The CDR3 covers 14 residues. Germline V gene lookup returns CDR1 ENHRY and CDR2 SYGVKD. CDR3 amino acids: CAISEVGGTEAQYF. The CDR3 nucleotides read TGTGCCATCAGTGAGGTCGGGGGCACAGAGGCGCAGTATTTT.

V usage is TRBV28 and J usage is TRBJ1-2; 11 bases map to TRBD1. CDR1 and CDR2 from the germline V gene are MDHEN and SYDVKM. V trimming: 7 bases; J trimming: 5 bases; junction bases outside the gene matches: 3. This CDR3 is 13 amino acids long. The DNA of the CDR3 is TGTGCCAGCACCGGACAGGGGGCTTATGGCTACACCTTC. This encodes CASTGQGAYGYTF.